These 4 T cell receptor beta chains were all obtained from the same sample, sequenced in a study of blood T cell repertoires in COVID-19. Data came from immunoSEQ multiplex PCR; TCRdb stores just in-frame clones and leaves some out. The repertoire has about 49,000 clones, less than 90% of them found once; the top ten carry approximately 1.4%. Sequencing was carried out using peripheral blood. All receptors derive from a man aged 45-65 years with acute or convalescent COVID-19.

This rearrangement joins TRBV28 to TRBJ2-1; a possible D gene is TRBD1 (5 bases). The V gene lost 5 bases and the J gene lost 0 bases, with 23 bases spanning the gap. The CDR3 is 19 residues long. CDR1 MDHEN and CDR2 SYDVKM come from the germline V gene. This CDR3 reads CASSPGPRKSRGSYNEQFF. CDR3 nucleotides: TGTGCCAGCAGTCCAGGGCCCCGGAAGAGCCGAGGCTCCTACAATGAGCAGTTCTTC.

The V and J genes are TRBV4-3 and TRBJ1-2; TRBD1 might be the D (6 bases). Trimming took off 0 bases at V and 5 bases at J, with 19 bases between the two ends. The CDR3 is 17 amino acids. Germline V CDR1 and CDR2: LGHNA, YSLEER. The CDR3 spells CASSQDSGALLGYGYTF. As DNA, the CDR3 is TGCGCCAGCAGCCAAGATTCAGGGGCCCTTCTTGGGTATGGCTACACCTTC.

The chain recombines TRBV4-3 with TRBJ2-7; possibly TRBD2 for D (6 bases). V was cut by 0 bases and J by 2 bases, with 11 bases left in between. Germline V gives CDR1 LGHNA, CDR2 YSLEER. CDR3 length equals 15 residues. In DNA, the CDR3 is TGCGCCAGCAGCCAAGATCGAGCGGGTACCTACGAGCAGTACTTC. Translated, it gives CASSQDRAGTYEQYF.

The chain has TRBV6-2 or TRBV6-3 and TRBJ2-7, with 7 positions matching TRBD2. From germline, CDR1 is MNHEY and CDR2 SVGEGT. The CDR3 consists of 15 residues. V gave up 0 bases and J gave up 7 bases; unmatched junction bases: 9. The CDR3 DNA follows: TGTGCCAGCAGTTACTCTCTCGCGGGAGCAGATGAGCAGTACTTC. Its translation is CASSYSLAGADEQYF.